The text below deals with one TCR beta chain. A spike-in of synthetic TCR analog templates was added to each PCR. Using immunoSEQ multiplex PCR, the repertoire was profiled, and TCRdb retains in-frame clones only, with some absent. The top ten hold 13% to 15% of the sample, which has 70,000 to 90,000 clones, 70% to 90% seen once. Time point given: pretreatment peripheral blood. This entry is derived from a study of PD-L1 blockade in urothelial cancer. Germline lookup yields CDR1 MNHEY and CDR2 SMNVEV (reference sequence). The CDR3 consists of 16 residues. V shed 4 bases and J shed 7 bases, with 19 bases lying between them.

Sequencing used PBMCs, obtained around atezolizumab (anti-PD-L1) treatment. The V and J genes are TRBV27 and TRBJ1-4; D is perhaps TRBD1 (6 bases). The TCR comes from a man aged 60 to 69 with urothelial cancer. For the CDR3, the DNA is TGTGCCAGCAGTTCACCCGCAGGGGCGGTGGGTGAAAAACTGTTTTTT. Protein sequence: CASSSPAGAVGEKLFF.